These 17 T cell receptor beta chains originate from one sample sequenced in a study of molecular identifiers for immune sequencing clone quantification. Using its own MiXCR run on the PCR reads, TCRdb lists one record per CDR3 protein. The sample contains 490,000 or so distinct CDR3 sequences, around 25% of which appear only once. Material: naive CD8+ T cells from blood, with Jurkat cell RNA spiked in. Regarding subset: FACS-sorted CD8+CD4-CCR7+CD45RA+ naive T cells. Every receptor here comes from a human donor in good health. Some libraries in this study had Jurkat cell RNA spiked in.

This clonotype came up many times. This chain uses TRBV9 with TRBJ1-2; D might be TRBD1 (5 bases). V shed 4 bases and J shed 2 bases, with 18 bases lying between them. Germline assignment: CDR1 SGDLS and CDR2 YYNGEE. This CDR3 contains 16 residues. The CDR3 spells CASSSEGSRGNYGYTF. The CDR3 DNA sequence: TGTGCCAGCAGCTCAGAGGGGTCCCGGGGGAACTATGGCTACACCTTC.

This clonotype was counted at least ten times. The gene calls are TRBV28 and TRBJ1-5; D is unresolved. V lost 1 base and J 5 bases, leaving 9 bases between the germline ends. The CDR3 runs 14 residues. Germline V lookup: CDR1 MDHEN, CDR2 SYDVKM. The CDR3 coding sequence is TGTGCCAGCAGTTTATCGGGGATTTATCAGCCCCAGCATTTT. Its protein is CASSLSGIYQPQHF.

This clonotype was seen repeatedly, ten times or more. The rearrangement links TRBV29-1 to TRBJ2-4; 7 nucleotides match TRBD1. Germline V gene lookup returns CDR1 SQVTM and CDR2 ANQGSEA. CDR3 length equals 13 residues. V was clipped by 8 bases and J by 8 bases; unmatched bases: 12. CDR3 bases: TGCAGCTTTCAGAGGGGACAGATGGACATTCAGTACTTC. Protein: CSFQRGQMDIQYF. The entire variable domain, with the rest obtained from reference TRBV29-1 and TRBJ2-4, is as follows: SAVISQKPSRDICQRGTSLTIQCQVDSQVTMMFWYRQQPGQSLTLIATANQGSEATYESGFVIDKFPISRPNLTFSTLTVSNMSPEDSSIYLCSFQRGQMDIQYFGAGTRLSVL.

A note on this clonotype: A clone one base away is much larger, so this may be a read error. The CDR3 here is CASSPGLTGGYEQYF. The CDR3 nucleotides read TGTGCCAGCAGCCCTGGACTTACGGGAGGGTACGAGCAGTACTTC. The gene calls are TRBV5-4 and TRBJ2-7, with 8 bases identical to TRBD2. The trim removed 4 bases at V and 4 bases at J, leaving 10 bases unmatched. The CDR3 has 15 amino acids. CDR1 SGHNT and CDR2 YYREEE come from the germline V gene (reference sequence). The full variable domain, its missing parts supplied by reference TRBV5-4 and TRBJ2-7, is ETGVTQSPTHLIKTRGQQVTLRCSSQSGHNTVSWYQQALGQGPQFIFQYYREEENGRGNFPPRFSGLQFPNYSSELNVNALELDDSALYLCASSPGLTGGYEQYFGPGTRLTVT.

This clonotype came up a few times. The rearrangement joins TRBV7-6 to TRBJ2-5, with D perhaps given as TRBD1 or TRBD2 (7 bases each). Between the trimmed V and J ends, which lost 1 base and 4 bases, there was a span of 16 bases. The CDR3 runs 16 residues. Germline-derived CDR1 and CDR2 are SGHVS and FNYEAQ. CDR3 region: CASSLGTGGGGETQYF. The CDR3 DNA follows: TGTGCCAGCAGCTTAGGGACAGGAGGCGGGGGAGAGACCCAGTACTTC.

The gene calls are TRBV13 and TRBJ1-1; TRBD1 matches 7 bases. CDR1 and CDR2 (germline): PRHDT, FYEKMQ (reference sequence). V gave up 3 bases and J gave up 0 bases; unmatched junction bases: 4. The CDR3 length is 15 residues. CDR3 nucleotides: TGTGCCAGCAGCTTCTACAGGGGCATGAACACTGAAGCTTTCTTT. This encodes CASSFYRGMNTEAFF.

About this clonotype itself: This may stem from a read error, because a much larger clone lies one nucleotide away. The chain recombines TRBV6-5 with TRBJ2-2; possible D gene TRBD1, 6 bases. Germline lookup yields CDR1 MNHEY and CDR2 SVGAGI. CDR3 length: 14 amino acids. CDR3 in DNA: TGTGCCAGCAGTCACGTGAGGGACACCGGGGAGCTGTCTTTT. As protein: CASSHVRDTGELSF.

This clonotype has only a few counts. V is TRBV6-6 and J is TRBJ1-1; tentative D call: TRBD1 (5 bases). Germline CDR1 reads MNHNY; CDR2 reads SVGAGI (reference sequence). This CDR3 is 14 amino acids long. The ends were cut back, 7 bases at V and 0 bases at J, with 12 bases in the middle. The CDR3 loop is CASKGVPLNTEAFF. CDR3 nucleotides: TGTGCCAGCAAAGGGGTCCCGCTGAACACTGAAGCTTTCTTT.

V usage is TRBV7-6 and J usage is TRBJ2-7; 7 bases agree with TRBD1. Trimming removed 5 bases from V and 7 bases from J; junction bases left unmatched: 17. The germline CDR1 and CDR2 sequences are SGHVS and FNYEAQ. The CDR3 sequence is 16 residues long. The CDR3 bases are TGTGCCAGCAGCCCAGACCGGGACAGCCTATCGGAGGAGCAGTACTTC. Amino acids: CASSPDRDSLSEEQYF.

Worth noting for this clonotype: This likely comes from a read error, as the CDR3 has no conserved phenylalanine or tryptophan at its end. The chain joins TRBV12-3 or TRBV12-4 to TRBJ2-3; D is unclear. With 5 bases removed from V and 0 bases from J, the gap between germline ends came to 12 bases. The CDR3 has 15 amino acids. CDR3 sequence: CASSTGPPSTDTQYL. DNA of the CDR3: TGTGCCAGCAGTACCGGGCCCCCTAGCACAGATACGCAGTATCTT.

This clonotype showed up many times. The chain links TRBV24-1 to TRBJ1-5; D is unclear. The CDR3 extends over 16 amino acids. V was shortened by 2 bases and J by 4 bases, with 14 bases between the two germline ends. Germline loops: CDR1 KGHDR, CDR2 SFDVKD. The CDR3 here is CATSDSEEDENQPQHF. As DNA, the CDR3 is TGTGCCACCAGTGATTCCGAGGAGGACGAGAATCAGCCCCAGCATTTT.

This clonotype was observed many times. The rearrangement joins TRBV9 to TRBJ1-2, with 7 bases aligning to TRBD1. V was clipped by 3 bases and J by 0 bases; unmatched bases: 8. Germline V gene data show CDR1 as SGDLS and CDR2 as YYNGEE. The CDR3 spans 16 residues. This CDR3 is CASSADTGTANYGYTF. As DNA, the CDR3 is TGTGCCAGCAGCGCTGACACCGGGACAGCTAACTATGGCTACACCTTC.

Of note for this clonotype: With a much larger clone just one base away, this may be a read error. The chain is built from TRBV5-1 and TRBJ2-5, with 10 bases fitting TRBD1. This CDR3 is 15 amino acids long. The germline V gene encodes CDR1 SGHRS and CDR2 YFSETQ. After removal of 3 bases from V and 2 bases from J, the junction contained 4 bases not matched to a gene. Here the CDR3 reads CASSSGTGEQETQYF. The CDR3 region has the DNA TGCGCCAGCAGCTCGGGGACAGGGGAACAAGAGACCCAGTACTTC. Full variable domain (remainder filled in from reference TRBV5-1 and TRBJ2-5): KAGVTQTPRYLIKTRGQQVTLSCSPISGHRSVSWYQQTPGQGLQFLFEYFSETQRNKGNFPGRFSGRQFSNSRSEMNVSTLELGDSALYLCASSSGTGEQETQYFGPGTRLLVL.

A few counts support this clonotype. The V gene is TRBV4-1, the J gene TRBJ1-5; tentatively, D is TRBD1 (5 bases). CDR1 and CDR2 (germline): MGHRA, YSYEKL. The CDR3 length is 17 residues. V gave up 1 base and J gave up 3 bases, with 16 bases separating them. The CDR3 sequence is CASSQVGGGPTNQPQHF. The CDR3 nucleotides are TGCGCCAGCAGCCAAGTTGGGGGAGGGCCGACCAATCAGCCCCAGCATTTT.

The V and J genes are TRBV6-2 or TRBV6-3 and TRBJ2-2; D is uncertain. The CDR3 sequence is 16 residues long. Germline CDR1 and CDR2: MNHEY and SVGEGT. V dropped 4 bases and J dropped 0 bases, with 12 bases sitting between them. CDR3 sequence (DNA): TGTGCCAGCAGTTGGCTCCGGCTAGCGAACACCGGGGAGCTGTTTTTT. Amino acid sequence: CASSWLRLANTGELFF.

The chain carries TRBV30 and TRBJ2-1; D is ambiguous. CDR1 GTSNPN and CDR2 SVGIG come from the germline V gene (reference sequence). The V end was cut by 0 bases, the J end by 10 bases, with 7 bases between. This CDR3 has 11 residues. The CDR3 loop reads CAWSVREEQFF. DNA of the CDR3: TGTGCCTGGAGTGTACGAGAGGAGCAGTTCTTC.

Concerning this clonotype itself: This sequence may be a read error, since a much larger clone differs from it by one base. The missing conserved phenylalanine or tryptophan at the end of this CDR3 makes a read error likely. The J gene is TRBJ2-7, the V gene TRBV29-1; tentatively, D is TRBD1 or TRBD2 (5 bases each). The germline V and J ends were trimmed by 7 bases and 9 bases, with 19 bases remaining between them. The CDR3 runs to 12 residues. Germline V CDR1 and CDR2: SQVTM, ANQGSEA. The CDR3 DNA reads TGCAGCGGCCTGGACGGTACGAGGGGGCAGTACATC. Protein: CSGLDGTRGQYI.